Reported below is one TCR beta chain. Its antigen is unknown. This entry is derived from a study of CD8 T cells in Susac syndrome. The multiple sclerosis control group comprised treatment-naive patients with stable or active relapsing-remitting disease. TEMRA cells were FACS-enriched, while CD8+ and CD4+ T cells were negatively isolated. RNA, at about 0.45 to 1 ug, was reverse transcribed with random hexamers. TCRdb redid the calling of the immunoSEQ multiplex PCR reads with MiXCR, one entry per CDR3 protein. The top ten clones hold roughly 0.1% of a sample with 200,000 to 250,000 distinct CDR3 sequences, around 96% of them seen once. Points from the study as a whole: By the study's own acknowledgment, its TCR sequencing and HLA analysis included relatively few individuals.

The V gene's germline CDR1 is SGHTA and CDR2 FQGNSA. V was clipped by 1 base and J by 4 bases, with 10 bases between them. The CDR3 is 14 residues long. The genes are TRBV7-2 and TRBJ2-5; D not certain. The sequenced sample was CD4+ T cells from PBMCs. The receptor was derived from a human donor with multiple sclerosis. The CDR3: CASSLEVLAETQYF. CDR3 coding DNA: TGTGCCAGCAGCTTAGAGGTATTAGCAGAGACCCAGTACTTC.